A single T cell receptor (beta chain) is shown here with its context. The source of the sample is a study of blood T cell repertoires in COVID-19. In the study overall: Specimens from acute and convalescent COVID-19 originated in the United States, Italy and Spain.

Per the original methods: The authors estimated nucleated cell counts from reference gene primer amplification. TCRdb's table, derived via immunoSEQ multiplex PCR, lists solely in-frame clones and lacks some. V, J and clone size were drawn from that table, and D and trimming were deduced from the DNA. The profile shows almost 200,000 clones, around four fifths of them singletons. V gave up 3 bases and J gave up 0 bases, with 15 bases separating them. Germline loops: CDR1 DFQATT, CDR2 SNEGSKA (reference sequence). This CDR3 is built from 16 residues. The chain is built from TRBV20-1 and TRBJ1-5, with D hard to call. This receptor was identified in a man between 60 and 75 years old with COVID-19, enrolled during active disease. Sequenced sample: peripheral blood. The CDR3 bases are TGCAGTGCTAGTCCCCTGTCAGGTGGTAGCAATCAGCCCCAGCATTTT. This encodes CSASPLSGGSNQPQHF.